The clone carrying this T cell receptor beta chain showed up just once. The antigen remains undetermined. This sample is part of a study of cytomegalovirus exposure and HLA in healthy donors. Study findings and constraints: In a later analysis, TCR association rates varied by HLA locus: DRB1 most, HLA-C fewest. Approximately 160 TCR beta chains were listed as cytomegalovirus-associated.

The PCR employed 60 Vbeta primers together with 13 Jbeta primers. Clones were sequenced by immunoSEQ multiplex PCR, and TCRdb holds only the in-frame ones, with some missing. The table has approximately 100,000 clones, 80% to 90% seen once. Germline V gene sequence: CDR1 MDHEN, CDR2 SYDVKM. The CDR3 is 15 residues long. V lost 4 bases and J 6 bases, leaving 18 bases between the germline ends. The sequence came from a woman aged 18-29 years in good health and CMV-seronegative. Material for sequencing was PBMCs. The chain links TRBV28 to TRBJ1-2; unclear D gene. CDR3 sequence: CASSSVRGSPHGYTF. The CDR3 nucleotides read TGTGCCAGCAGTTCCGTTCGAGGGTCCCCTCATGGCTACACCTTC.